This T cell receptor beta chain was identified in a study of CD8 T cells in Susac syndrome. RNA totalling about 0.45 to 1 ug underwent reverse transcription with random hexamers. The TCR beta CDR3 was amplified by immunoSEQ multiplex PCR across 54 Vbeta, 13 Jbeta. TCRdb used MiXCR to reprocess the immunoSEQ multiplex PCR reads, holding one entry per CDR3 protein. The sample includes about 150,000 distinct CDR3 sequences, roughly 92% of them seen just once. In its sample, this clonotype was seen once. The junction departs from the called germline gene at one end, perhaps through a read error. This CDR3 is 14 amino acids long. Germline assignment: CDR1 LNHDA and CDR2 SQIVND (reference sequence). CD8+ and CD4+ blood T cells underwent TCR beta sequencing. Negative isolation was applied to CD8+ and CD4+ T cells, and FACS enrichment was applied to TEMRA cells.

The TCR comes from a human donor with multiple sclerosis. The specimen was CD4+ T cells from PBMCs. The V gene is TRBV19, the J gene TRBJ2-5; D perhaps matches TRBD1 (6 bases). CDR3 residues: CASSVDRNQETQYF. CDR3 in DNA: TGTGCCAGTAGTGTAGACAGGAACCAAGAGACCCAGTACTTC.